The 12 T cell receptor beta chains below were found in one sample sequenced in a study of cytomegalovirus exposure and HLA in healthy donors. Amplification used 60 Vbeta primers and 13 Jbeta primers. Here immunoSEQ multiplex PCR was the method, and the copy in TCRdb shows in-frame clones only, minus some. Of around 67,000 clones listed, around 78% are singletons. Sample: PBMCs. The receptors originated from a man aged 18 to 35 in good health and CMV-seropositive.

This sequence joins TRBV6-5 and TRBJ2-1; D possibly corresponds to TRBD2 (7 bases). Per germline, CDR1 MNHEY and CDR2 SVGAGI. V lost 4 bases and J lost 9, with 13 bases in between. This CDR3 is built from 13 residues. The CDR3: CASSWGGTGEQFF. The CDR3 DNA is TGTGCCAGCAGTTGGGGGGGCACGGGTGAGCAGTTCTTC.

This clone was counted a few times. The genes are TRBV6-5 and TRBJ2-5, with 10 bases aligning to TRBD2. CDR1 MNHEY and CDR2 SVGAGI come from the germline V gene. The CDR3 runs 15 residues. V lost 5 bases to trimming and J lost 1 base; unmatched junction nucleotides: 4. CDR3 sequence (DNA): TGTGCCAGCAGTCAAAGCGGGGGGGTCCAAGAGACCCAGTACTTC. It encodes CASSQSGGVQETQYF.

The V gene is TRBV5-1, the J gene TRBJ2-7; TRBD1 matches 8 bases. The CDR3 spans 14 residues. Germline V gene lookup returns CDR1 SGHRS and CDR2 YFSETQ. The V and J ends lost 7 bases and 7 bases, in that order; junction bases with no gene match: 13. The CDR3: CASRHQGAGGEQYF. The DNA for the CDR3 is TGCGCCAGCCGACATCAGGGGGCTGGGGGGGAGCAGTACTTC.

This clone was seen once. The rearrangement uses TRBV29-1 and TRBJ1-2; unclear D gene. V was clipped by 5 bases and J by 3 bases, with 7 bases between them. The V gene's germline CDR1 is SQVTM and CDR2 ANQGSEA. This CDR3 region has 11 residues. The CDR3 is CSVPRDYGYTF. In nucleotides, the CDR3 is TGCAGCGTTCCGAGGGACTATGGCTACACCTTC. The full variable domain, with the rest looked up from reference TRBV29-1 and TRBJ1-2, is SAVISQKPSRDICQRGTSLTIQCQVDSQVTMMFWYRQQPGQSLTLIATANQGSEATYESGFVIDKFPISRPNLTFSTLTVSNMSPEDSSIYLCSVPRDYGYTFGSGTRLTVV.

The chain has TRBV30 and TRBJ2-3, with TRBD2 matching 9 bases. CDR3 length: 14 residues. V trimming: 5 bases; J trimming: 0 bases; junction bases outside the gene matches: 3. Germline V CDR1 and CDR2: GTSNPN, SVGIG (reference sequence). DNA of the CDR3: TGTGCCTGGGGGACTAGCTCGAGCACAGATACGCAGTATTTT. Encoded protein: CAWGTSSSTDTQYF.

This clone was picked up a small number of times. V gene TRBV6-1 combines with J gene TRBJ2-1; TRBD2 matches 14 bases. The CDR3 is 14 amino acids. Germline V gene sequence: CDR1 MNHNS, CDR2 SASEGT. V lost 4 bases, J lost 9 bases, and 2 bases stayed unmatched. The DNA of the CDR3 is TGTGCCAGCAGTGGGGGACTAGCGGGGGTTGAGCAGTTCTTC. This encodes CASSGGLAGVEQFF.

This clone occurred a few times. The CDR3 region is CSVAGTGNTIYF. The CDR3 nucleotides read TGCAGCGTTGCAGGGACTGGAAACACCATATATTTT. The V call is TRBV29-1, the J call TRBJ1-3, with TRBD1 as a possible D gene (5 bases). Germline-derived CDR1 and CDR2 are SQVTM and ANQGSEA. The V end was cut by 4 bases, the J end by 2 bases, with 6 bases between. The CDR3 has 12 residues.

This chain uses TRBV4-2 with TRBJ2-3, with a possible D match to TRBD2 (5 bases). The CDR3 has 15 amino acids. The germline gives CDR1 LGHNA, CDR2 YNFKEQ. The V end was cut by 4 bases, the J end by 0 bases, with 11 bases between. The CDR3 DNA is TGTGCCAGCAGCCTAACGGGCGGGAGCACAGATACGCAGTATTTT. Encoded protein: CASSLTGGSTDTQYF.

The J gene is TRBJ2-2, the V gene TRBV19, with 8 bases matching TRBD1. CDR3 length: 13 amino acids. J gave up 6 bases and V 3 bases, and 0 bases lay outside the gene matches. Per germline, CDR1 LNHDA and CDR2 SQIVND (reference sequence). CDR3 nucleotides: TGTGCCAGTAGTATGGGACAGGCCGGGGAGCTGTTTTTT. As protein: CASSMGQAGELFF.

CDR3 loop: CASMSSGRALGEQYF. The CDR3 DNA sequence: TGTGCCAGCATGAGTAGCGGGAGGGCGTTGGGAGAGCAGTACTTC. This chain joins TRBV2 and TRBJ2-7, with TRBD2 identical over 11 bases. V lost 7 bases to trimming and J lost 7 bases; unmatched junction nucleotides: 12. Germline V gives CDR1 SNHLY, CDR2 FYNNEI. This CDR3 is 15 amino acids long.

The J gene is TRBJ1-3, the V gene TRBV28, with D possibly matching TRBD1 (6 bases). The V gene lost 3 bases and the J gene lost 4 bases, with 13 bases spanning the gap. The length of the CDR3 is 15 residues. CDR1 is MDHEN, CDR2 SYDVKM, per germline. The CDR3 region is CASSLGGRRGNTIYF. CDR3 DNA: TGTGCCAGCAGTTTGGGGGGGCGACGAGGAAACACCATATATTTT.

J is TRBJ2-3 and V is TRBV27; 8 bases match TRBD2. Germline V lookup: CDR1 MNHEY, CDR2 SMNVEV (reference sequence). The CDR3 covers 12 residues. V lost 4 bases to trimming and J lost 8 bases; unmatched junction nucleotides: 2. The CDR3 DNA sequence: TGTGCCAGCAGTTCGGGGGGGGCTACGCAGTATTTT. The encoded protein is CASSSGGATQYF.